Reported below is one T cell receptor beta chain. Its cognate antigen is unknown. The treatment is: oral pan-JAK inhibitor, 5-10 mg twice daily. As the sequencing template, cDNA was produced by extracting RNA and reverse transcribing it. Produced via immunoSEQ multiplex PCR; TCRdb's table is partial and in-frame only. Here the sample spans about 99,000 clones, 80% to 90% being singletons. With V trimmed by 2 bases and J by 4 bases, 17 bases remained unmatched. This CDR3 contains 17 residues. The germline V gene encodes CDR1 GTSNPN and CDR2 SVGIG (reference sequence). This record belongs to a study of CD8+ T cells in alopecia areata. Looking at the study overall: Patients remained on tofacitinib for 6 to 18 months and then went 6 months without it.

Study-wide points: Scalp sample data also include resident alphabeta T cells from normal skin. In scalp and blood, many expanded lesional clones persisted during tofacitinib.

This receptor was taken from a human donor with alopecia areata. The sample in question was CD8+ T cells sorted from blood, obtained between weeks 30 and 35, from a patient treated with tofacitinib. The V and J genes are TRBV30 and TRBJ2-7, with 7 nucleotides matching TRBD1. This CDR3 is CAWSPNPTGTVLYEQYF. For the CDR3, the DNA is TGTGCCTGGAGTCCCAACCCCACCGGGACAGTATTATACGAGCAGTACTTC.